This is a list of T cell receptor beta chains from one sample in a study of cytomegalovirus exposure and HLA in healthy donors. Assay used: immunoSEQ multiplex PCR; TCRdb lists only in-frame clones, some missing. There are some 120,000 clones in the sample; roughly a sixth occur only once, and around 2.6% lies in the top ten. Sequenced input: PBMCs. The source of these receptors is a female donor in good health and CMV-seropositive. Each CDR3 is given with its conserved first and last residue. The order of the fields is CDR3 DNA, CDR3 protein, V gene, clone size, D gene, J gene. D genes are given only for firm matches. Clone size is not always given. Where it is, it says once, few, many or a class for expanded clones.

DNA: TGCAGCGTTGAGGGACAGGCGGGTGGTGGCACTGAAGCTTTCTTT; CDR3: CSVEGQAGGGTEAFF; V: TRBV29-1; size: -; D: TRBD1; J: TRBJ1-1
DNA: TGCGCCAGCAGCCAAGATCATGGGCAGCGGGGCTCCTACAATGAGCAGTTCTTC; CDR3: CASSQDHGQRGSYNEQFF; V: TRBV4-3; size: -; D: TRBD2; J: TRBJ2-1
DNA: TGCGCCAGCAGTGTACAGGGGGATCAGCCCCAGCATTTT; CDR3: CASSVQGDQPQHF; V: TRBV10-1; size: -; D: TRBD1; J: TRBJ1-5
DNA: TGTGCCTGGAGCAAGAGGACAGGGAACTCTGGGGCCAACGTCCTGACTTTC; CDR3: CAWSKRTGNSGANVLTF; V: TRBV30; size: few; D: TRBD1; J: TRBJ2-6
DNA: TGTGCCAGCAGGGCGGCAGCTAGCTTAAACTACGAGCAGTACTTC; CDR3: CASRAAASLNYEQYF; V: TRBV7-9; size: few; D: -; J: TRBJ2-7
DNA: TGTGCCAGCAGTGAGGGACAGGGGGCCAACTATGGCTACACCTTC; CDR3: CASSEGQGANYGYTF; V: TRBV6-1; size: few; D: TRBD1; J: TRBJ1-2
DNA: TGTGCCAGCAGCTTTTTGGGCCAAACCCTCTACGAGCAGTACTTC; CDR3: CASSFLGQTLYEQYF; V: TRBV5-6; size: few; D: -; J: TRBJ2-7
DNA: TGTGCCAGCAGTGGACTTTCGTTCGGGACCTACGAGCAGTACTTC; CDR3: CASSGLSFGTYEQYF; V: TRBV2; size: many; D: -; J: TRBJ2-7
DNA: TGTGCCAGCAGACACAGGGGGCGTGATGAAAAACTGTTTTTT; CDR3: CASRHRGRDEKLFF; V: TRBV6-5; size: many; D: TRBD1; J: TRBJ1-4
DNA: TGTGCCAGCAGCAGGCACCAAGAGACCCAGTACTTC; CDR3: CASSRHQETQYF; V: TRBV2; size: few; D: -; J: TRBJ2-5
DNA: TGTGCCAGCAGCTTGGGGACATCGGTGAATCAGCCCCAGCATTTT; CDR3: CASSLGTSVNQPQHF; V: TRBV5-8; size: few; D: -; J: TRBJ1-5
DNA: TGTGCCACCAGCAGGGGTTTTACAGGGGGGAACACTGAAGCTTTCTTT; CDR3: CATSRGFTGGNTEAFF; V: TRBV15; size: -; D: TRBD1; J: TRBJ1-1
DNA: TGTGCCAGCTCACGGACTAGCGGATTCACAGATACGCAGTATTTT; CDR3: CASSRTSGFTDTQYF; V: TRBV6-6; size: few; D: TRBD2; J: TRBJ2-3
DNA: TGTGCCTGGAGCGACACCTCATCTATGGAGACCCAGTACTTC; CDR3: CAWSDTSSMETQYF; V: TRBV30; size: -; D: -; J: TRBJ2-5